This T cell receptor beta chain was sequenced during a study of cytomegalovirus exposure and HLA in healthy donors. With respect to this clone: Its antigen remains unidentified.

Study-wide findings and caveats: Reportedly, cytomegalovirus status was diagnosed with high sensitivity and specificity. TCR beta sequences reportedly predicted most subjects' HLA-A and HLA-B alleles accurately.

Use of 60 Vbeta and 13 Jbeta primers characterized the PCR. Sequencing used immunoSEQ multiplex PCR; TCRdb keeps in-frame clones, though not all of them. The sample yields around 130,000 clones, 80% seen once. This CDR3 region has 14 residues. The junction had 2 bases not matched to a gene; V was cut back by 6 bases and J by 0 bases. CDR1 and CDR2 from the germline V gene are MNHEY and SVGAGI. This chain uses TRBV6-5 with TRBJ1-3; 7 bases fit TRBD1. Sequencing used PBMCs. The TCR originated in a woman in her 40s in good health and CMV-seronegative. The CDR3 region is CASSPGGSGNTIYF. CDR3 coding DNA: TGTGCCAGCAGCCCAGGGGGCTCTGGAAACACCATATATTTT.